This T cell receptor beta chain came from a study of T-cell reconstitution after alpha-beta-depleted transplantation in children. General study findings and limits: Counts and diversity of T cells one year after transplant came mostly from newly produced T cells. It was reported that alpha-beta T cells came from several hundred expanded graft clones (about two months after transplant). Diversity of TCRbeta at day 60 was high in some patients, arising from surviving recipient T cells and thymic progenitors.

Germline V gives CDR1 SGHVS, CDR2 FQNEAQ. CDR3 length equals 17 residues. Unmatched junction bases numbered 10, after V lost 4 bases and J lost 1 base. Preparation of the TCRbeta library was carried out with unique molecular identifiers. One entry per CDR3 protein, called by TCRdb with MiXCR from the PCR reads. The table has over 200,000 distinct CDR3 sequences, around 9.9% seen once. This clonotype has a count of ten or more. As yet, its antigen is unknown. The chain combines TRBV7-8 with TRBJ2-5; 9 bases match TRBD2. The TCR originated in a child younger than two with acute myeloid leukemia, due to receive a stem cell transplant. The sample in question was PBMCs, obtained before TCRalphabeta/CD19-depleted stem cell transplant. The CDR3 DNA reads as TGTGCCAGCAGCTCGCCAGCTAGCGGGAAGAGCCAAGAGACCCAGTACTTC. Amino acid sequence: CASSSPASGKSQETQYF.